The sequence of this T cell receptor (beta chain) was determined in a study of shared clonotypes between healthy human individuals. Overall study results and limits: Sampling included only blood; tissue repertoires likely differ. Sequencing depth was expected to influence donor clonotype sharing.

Healthy and HIV-negative, the adult donors had no recent acute infections or vaccinations. Original handling: With immunoSEQ giving junction-only sequences and no quality scores, filtering differed. Generated by immunoSEQ multiplex PCR, the TCRdb table keeps only in-frame clones and is missing some. V and J calls and clone size are those listed in that table; D and trimming were worked out from the DNA. The sample lists hundreds of thousands of clones; around 74% were seen once. This clone has only one observation. Its target is not known. Germline V lookup: CDR1 SGHNT, CDR2 YYREEE (reference sequence). This CDR3 region has 14 residues. The germline V and J ends were trimmed by 4 bases and 0 bases, with 10 bases remaining between them.

The sequencing sample was made of memory CD4+ T cells sorted from blood. Indicated subset: CD45RA-negative fraction. The chain combines TRBV5-4 with TRBJ1-1; TRBD1 is a possible D gene (6 bases). The sequence was collected from a woman aged 25 to 39 in good health. CDR3 amino acids: CASSQGQVNTEAFF. The CDR3 nucleotides read TGTGCCAGCAGCCAGGGACAAGTGAACACTGAAGCTTTCTTT.